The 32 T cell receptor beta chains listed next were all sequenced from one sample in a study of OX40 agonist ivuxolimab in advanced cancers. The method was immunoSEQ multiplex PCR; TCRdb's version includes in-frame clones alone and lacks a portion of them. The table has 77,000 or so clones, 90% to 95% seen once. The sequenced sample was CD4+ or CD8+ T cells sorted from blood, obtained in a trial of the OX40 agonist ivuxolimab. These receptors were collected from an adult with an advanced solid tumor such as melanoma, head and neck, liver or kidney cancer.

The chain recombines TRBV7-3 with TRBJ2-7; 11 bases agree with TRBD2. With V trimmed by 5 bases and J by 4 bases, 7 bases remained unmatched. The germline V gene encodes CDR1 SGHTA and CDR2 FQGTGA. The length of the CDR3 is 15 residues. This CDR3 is CASSTRSGRGYEQYF. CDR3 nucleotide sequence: TGTGCCAGCAGCACCCGTAGCGGGAGGGGGTACGAGCAGTACTTC.

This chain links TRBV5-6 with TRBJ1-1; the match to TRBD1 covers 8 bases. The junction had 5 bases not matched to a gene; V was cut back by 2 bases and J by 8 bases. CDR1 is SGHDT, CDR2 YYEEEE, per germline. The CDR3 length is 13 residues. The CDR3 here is CASSFEGDREAFF. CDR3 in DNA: TGTGCCAGCAGCTTCGAGGGGGACAGGGAAGCTTTCTTT.

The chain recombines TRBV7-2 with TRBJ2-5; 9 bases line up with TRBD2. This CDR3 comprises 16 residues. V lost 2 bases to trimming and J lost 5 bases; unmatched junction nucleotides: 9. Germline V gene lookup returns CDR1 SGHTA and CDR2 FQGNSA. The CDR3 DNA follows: TGTGCCAGCAGCTTAAGTAGCGGGGGTTTAAATGAGACCCAGTACTTC. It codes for CASSLSSGGLNETQYF.

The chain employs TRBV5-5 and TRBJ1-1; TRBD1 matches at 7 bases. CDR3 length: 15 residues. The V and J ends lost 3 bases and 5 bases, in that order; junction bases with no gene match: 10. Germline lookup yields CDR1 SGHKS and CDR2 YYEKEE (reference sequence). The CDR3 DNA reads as TGTGCCAGCAGCTACCGGAGACAGGGAGGAACTGAAGCTTTCTTT. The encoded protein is CASSYRRQGGTEAFF. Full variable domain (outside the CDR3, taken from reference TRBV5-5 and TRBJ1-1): DAGVTQSPTHLIKTRGQQVTLRCSPISGHKSVSWYQQVLGQGPQFIFQYYEKEERGRGNFPDRFSARQFPNYSSELNVNALLLGDSALYLCASSYRRQGGTEAFFGQGTRLTVV.

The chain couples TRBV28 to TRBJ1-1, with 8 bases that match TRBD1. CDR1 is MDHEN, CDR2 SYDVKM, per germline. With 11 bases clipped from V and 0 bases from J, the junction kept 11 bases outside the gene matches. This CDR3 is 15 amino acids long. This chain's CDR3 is CALSGQGGMNTEAFF. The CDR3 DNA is TGTGCCCTATCCGGACAGGGTGGCATGAACACTGAAGCTTTCTTT. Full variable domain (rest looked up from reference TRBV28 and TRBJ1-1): DVKVTQSSRYLVKRTGEKVFLECVQDMDHENMFWYRQDPGLGLRLIYFSYDVKMKEKGDIPEGYSVSREKKERFSLILESASTNQTSMYLCALSGQGGMNTEAFFGQGTRLTVV.

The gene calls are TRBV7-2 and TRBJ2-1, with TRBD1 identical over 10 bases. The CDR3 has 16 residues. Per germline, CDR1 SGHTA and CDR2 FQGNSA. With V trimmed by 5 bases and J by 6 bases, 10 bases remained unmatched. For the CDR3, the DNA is TGTGCCAGCAGCCCGGGTGGGGGACAGGGGTTCAATGAGCAGTTCTTC. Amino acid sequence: CASSPGGGQGFNEQFF.

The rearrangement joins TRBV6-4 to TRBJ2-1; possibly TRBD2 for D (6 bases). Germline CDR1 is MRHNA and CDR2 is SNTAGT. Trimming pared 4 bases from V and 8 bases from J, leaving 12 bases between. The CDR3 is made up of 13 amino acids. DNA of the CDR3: TGTGCCAGCAGTGGGATCGGGGGACATGAGCAGTTCTTC. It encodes CASSGIGGHEQFF.

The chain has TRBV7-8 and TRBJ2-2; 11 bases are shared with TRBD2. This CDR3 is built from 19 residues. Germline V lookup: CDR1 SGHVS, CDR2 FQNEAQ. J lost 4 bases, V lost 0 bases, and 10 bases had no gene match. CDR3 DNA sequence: TGTGCCAGCAGCTTAGCGGCACTAGCGGGAGCACGGGGCACCGGGGAGCTGTTTTTT. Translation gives CASSLAALAGARGTGELFF. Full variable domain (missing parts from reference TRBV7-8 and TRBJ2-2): GAGVSQSPRYKVAKRGQDVALRCDPISGHVSLFWYQQALGQGPEFLTYFQNEAQLDKSGLPSDRFFAERPEGSVSTLKIQRTQQEDSAVYLCASSLAALAGARGTGELFFGEGSRLTVL.

The CDR3 DNA reads as TGTGCCAGCAGTGATACAGGGGGAATAAATGGCTACACCTTC. Its protein product is CASSDTGGINGYTF. The chain uses TRBV2 and TRBJ1-2, with 8 nucleotides matching TRBD1. There are 14 residues in the CDR3. Germline V CDR1 and CDR2: SNHLY, FYNNEI. The J segment lost 6 bases and the V segment lost 3 bases, leaving 6 bases of the junction unmatched.

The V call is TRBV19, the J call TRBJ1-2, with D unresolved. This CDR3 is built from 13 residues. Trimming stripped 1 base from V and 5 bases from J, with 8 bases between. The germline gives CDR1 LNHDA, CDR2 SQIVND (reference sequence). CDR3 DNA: TGTGCCAGTAGTATAGGAAAGGGTTATGGCTACACCTTC. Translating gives CASSIGKGYGYTF.

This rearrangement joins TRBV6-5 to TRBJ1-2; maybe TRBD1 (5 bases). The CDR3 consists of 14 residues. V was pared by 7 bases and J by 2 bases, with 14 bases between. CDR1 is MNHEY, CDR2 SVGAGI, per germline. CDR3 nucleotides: TGTGCCAGCAAACCTCAGGGTGGAAACTATGGCTACACCTTC. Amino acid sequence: CASKPQGGNYGYTF.

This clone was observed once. The CDR3 protein is CASSLVGPLYEQYF. The CDR3 DNA reads as TGTGCCAGCAGCTTAGTGGGACCATTATACGAGCAGTACTTC. The rearrangement links TRBV7-2 to TRBJ2-7; D is tentatively TRBD1 or TRBD2 (5 bases each). V was trimmed by 1 base and J by 4 bases, leaving 11 bases between them. The CDR3 has 14 residues. The germline gives CDR1 SGHTA, CDR2 FQGNSA.

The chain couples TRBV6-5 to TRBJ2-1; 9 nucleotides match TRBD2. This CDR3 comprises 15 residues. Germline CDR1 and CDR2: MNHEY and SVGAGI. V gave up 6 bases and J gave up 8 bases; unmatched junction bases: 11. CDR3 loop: CASSRPGLASDEQFF. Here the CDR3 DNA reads TGTGCCAGCAGCCGACCGGGACTAGCATCGGATGAGCAGTTCTTC.

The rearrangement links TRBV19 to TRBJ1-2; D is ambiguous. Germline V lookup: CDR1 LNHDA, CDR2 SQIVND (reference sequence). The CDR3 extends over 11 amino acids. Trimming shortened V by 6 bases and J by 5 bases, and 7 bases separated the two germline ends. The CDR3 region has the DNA TGTGCCAGTAGGGCAGGATATGGCTACACCTTC. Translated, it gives CASRAGYGYTF.

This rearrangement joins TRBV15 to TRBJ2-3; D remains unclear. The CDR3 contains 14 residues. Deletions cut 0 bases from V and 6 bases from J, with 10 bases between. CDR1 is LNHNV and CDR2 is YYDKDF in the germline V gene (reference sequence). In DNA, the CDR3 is TGTGCCACCAGCAGAGAGCCTACAGCGGATACGCAGTATTTT. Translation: CATSREPTADTQYF.

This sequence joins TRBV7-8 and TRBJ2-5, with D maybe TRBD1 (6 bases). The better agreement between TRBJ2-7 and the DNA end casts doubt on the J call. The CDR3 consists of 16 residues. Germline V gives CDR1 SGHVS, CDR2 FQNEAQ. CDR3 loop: CASSYPGGPTGYEQYF. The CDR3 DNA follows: TGTGCCAGCAGCTACCCGGGTGGACCGACAGGCTACGAGCAGTACTTC.

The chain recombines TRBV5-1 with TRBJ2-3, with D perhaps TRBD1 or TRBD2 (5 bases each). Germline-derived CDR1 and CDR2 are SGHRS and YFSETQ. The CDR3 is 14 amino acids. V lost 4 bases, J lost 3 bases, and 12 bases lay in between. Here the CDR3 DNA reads TGCGCCAGCAGCCGGGGCTTAAATACAGATACGCAGTATTTT. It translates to CASSRGLNTDTQYF.

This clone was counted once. The CDR3 loop is CASSPWGEAYGYTF. In DNA form, the CDR3 reads TGTGCCAGCAGCCCCTGGGGAGAGGCTTATGGCTACACCTTC. The V and J genes are TRBV7-2 and TRBJ1-2; D is uncertain. The CDR3 has 14 amino acids. Trimming stripped 5 bases from V and 5 bases from J, with 15 bases between. Germline V lookup: CDR1 SGHTA, CDR2 FQGNSA.

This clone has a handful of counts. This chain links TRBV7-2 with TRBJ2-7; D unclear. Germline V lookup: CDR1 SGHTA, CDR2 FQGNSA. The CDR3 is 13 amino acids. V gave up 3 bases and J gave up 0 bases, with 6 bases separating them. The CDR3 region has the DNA TGTGCCAGCAGCTTCGACCCCTCCTACGAGCAGTACTTC. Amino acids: CASSFDPSYEQYF.

The CDR3 DNA sequence: TGTGCCAGCAGTTCTGGGGTAGGAAACACCATATATTTT. Its protein is CASSSGVGNTIYF. The chain is built from TRBV27 and TRBJ1-3; D gene ambiguous. The CDR3 is 13 amino acids. Trimming left V 4 bases short and J 4 bases short, with 8 bases between. In germline, CDR1 is MNHEY, CDR2 SMNVEV (reference sequence).

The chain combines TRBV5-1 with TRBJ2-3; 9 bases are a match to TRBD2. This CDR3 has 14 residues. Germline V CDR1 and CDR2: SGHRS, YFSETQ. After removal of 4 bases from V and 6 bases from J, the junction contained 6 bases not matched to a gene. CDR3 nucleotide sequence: TGCGCCAGCAGCCAGCGGGGGGCTGCGGATACGCAGTATTTT. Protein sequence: CASSQRGAADTQYF.

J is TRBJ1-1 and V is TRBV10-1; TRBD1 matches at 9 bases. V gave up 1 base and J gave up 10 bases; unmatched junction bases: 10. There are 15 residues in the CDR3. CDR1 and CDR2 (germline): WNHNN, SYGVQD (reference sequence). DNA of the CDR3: TGCGCCAGCAGTGAGTGGGGGACAGGGATTTTTGGAGCTTTCTTT. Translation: CASSEWGTGIFGAFF.

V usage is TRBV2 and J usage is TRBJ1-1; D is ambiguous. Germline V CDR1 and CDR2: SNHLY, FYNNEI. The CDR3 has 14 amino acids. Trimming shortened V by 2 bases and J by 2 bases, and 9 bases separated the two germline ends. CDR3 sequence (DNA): TGTGCCAGCAGTGAAATGGTGGTTAACACTGAAGCTTTCTTT. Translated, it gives CASSEMVVNTEAFF.

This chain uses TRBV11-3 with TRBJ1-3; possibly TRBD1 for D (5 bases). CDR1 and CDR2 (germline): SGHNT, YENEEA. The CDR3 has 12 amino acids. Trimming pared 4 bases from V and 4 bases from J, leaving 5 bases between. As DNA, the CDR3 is TGTGCCAGCAGCTCAGGGGGAAACACCATATATTTT. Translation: CASSSGGNTIYF.

The DNA for the CDR3 is TGTGCCAGCAGTGAACCTCCAACAGATACGCAGTATTTT. The encoded protein is CASSEPPTDTQYF. The chain joins TRBV25-1 to TRBJ2-3, with no clear D. CDR1 and CDR2 (germline): MGHDK, SYGVNS. The CDR3 consists of 13 residues. V gave up 2 bases and J gave up 3 bases, with 6 bases separating them. Combining the CDR3 with reference TRBV25-1 and TRBJ2-3 gives the whole variable domain EADIYQTPRYLVIGTGKKITLECSQTMGHDKMYWYQQDPGMELHLIHYSYGVNSTEKGDLSSESTVSRIRTEHFPLTLESARPSHTSQYLCASSEPPTDTQYFGPGTRLTVL.

CDR3 DNA sequence: TGTGCCAGTAGGCCAGGAACAGGTTCGGTCCACGAGCAGTACTTC. It is translated as CASRPGTGSVHEQYF. The V gene is TRBV19, the J gene TRBJ2-7; perhaps TRBD1 as D (5 bases). The V end lost 6 bases, the J end lost 5 bases, and 20 bases lay between the germline ends. The length of the CDR3 is 15 residues. Germline V gene sequence: CDR1 LNHDA, CDR2 SQIVND (reference sequence).

CDR3 sequence reads: CSVVRLAREQFF. CDR3 nucleotide sequence: TGCAGCGTTGTGAGACTAGCGAGGGAGCAGTTCTTC. The V and J genes are TRBV29-1 and TRBJ2-1, with TRBD2 matching over 8 bases. CDR1 and CDR2 (germline): SQVTM, ANQGSEA. Trimming took 4 bases from V and 10 from J; bases not matched to a gene: 6. CDR3 size: 12 residues.

The CDR3 nucleotides are TGTGCCAGCAGCCGACTAGCGGGGGGGAACACCGGGGAGCTGTTTTTT. Protein sequence: CASSRLAGGNTGELFF. The V gene is TRBV7-6, the J gene TRBJ2-2, with TRBD2 matching over 13 bases. The CDR3 is made up of 16 amino acids. Germline V gene data show CDR1 as SGHVS and CDR2 as FNYEAQ. The V segment lost 5 bases and the J segment 1 base; nucleotides outside the gene matches: 1.

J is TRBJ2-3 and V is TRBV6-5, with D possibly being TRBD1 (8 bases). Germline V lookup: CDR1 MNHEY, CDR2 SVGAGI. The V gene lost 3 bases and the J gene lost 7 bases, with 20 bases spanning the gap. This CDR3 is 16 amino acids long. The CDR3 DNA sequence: TGTGCCAGCAGTTATTCGGAACAGGGGGGGGCCCATACGCAGTATTTT. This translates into CASSYSEQGGAHTQYF.

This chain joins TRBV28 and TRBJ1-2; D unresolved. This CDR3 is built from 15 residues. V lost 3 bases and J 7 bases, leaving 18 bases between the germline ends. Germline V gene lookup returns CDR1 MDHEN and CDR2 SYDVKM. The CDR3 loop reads CASSFRAGGGVGYTF. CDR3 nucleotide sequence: TGTGCCAGCAGTTTCCGTGCCGGAGGAGGCGTTGGCTACACCTTC.

The CDR3 sequence is CASRDPSRRTDTQYF. For the CDR3, the DNA is TGTGCCAGCAGAGACCCCTCTAGGCGGACAGATACGCAGTATTTT. V is TRBV6-6 and J is TRBJ2-3; D is ambiguous. Germline CDR1 is MNHNY and CDR2 is SVGAGI (reference sequence). CDR3 length: 15 residues. Deletions cut 6 bases from V and 3 bases from J, with 16 bases between.

CDR3 sequence: CASSFRENEQFF. For the CDR3, the DNA is TGTGCCAGCAGTTTCCGCGAGAATGAGCAGTTCTTC. This chain joins TRBV27 and TRBJ2-1; unclear D gene. This CDR3 has 12 amino acids. Trimming took 3 bases from V and 7 from J, leaving 7 bases between them. Germline CDR1 reads MNHEY; CDR2 reads SMNVEV (reference sequence).